This T cell receptor (beta chain) was captured by sequencing in a study of blood T cell repertoires in COVID-19 (dated by TCRdb to about 2020). In the study overall: The collaborator samples originated in the United States, Italy and Spain and spanned the acute and convalescent phases of COVID-19. The prospective study material was composed of cDNA or gDNA derived from T cells, B-cell-depleted T cells, or PBMCs. Subjects who had been exposed to COVID-19, were actively infected with it, or had recovered from it provided the deeply sampled blood TCRbeta repertoires that made up the dataset. The repertoires were made available in a free public database intended to serve as a resource for research on the immune response to SARS-CoV-2. Samples came from the ongoing ImmuneRACE study (first 160 participants) plus 1,254 subjects from 6 global collaborators. The sample metadata nearly always contained a de-identified subject ID, COVID-19 status, age in years and sex. Where available, HLA class I and class II types were obtained from metadata supplied by the sample provider rather than from assay-based typing.

In regard to this clone: Its antigen specificity is not known. There are no base qualities to consult, and no much larger clone falls within one base.

The immunoSEQ Assay, a bias-controlled multiplex PCR, was used to amplify TCRbeta CDR3 regions from genomic DNA. As for the original processing: Nucleated cell counts per sample were estimated from amplification of reference gene primers within the assay. Sequence reads were collapsed and filtered to measure the absolute abundance of every unique TCRbeta CDR3 rearrangement. For each sample, productive Simpson clonality was calculated as the square root of Simpson's diversity index across productive rearrangements. In its TCRdb copy, this immuneACCESS table keeps in-frame sequences only and misses some clones. Where compared with another copy, unresolved V genes explain less than half of these, and the others have no known cause. From that table come the V and J calls and clone size; the DNA was used to work out D and trimming. This sample holds about 97,000 clones; 85% were observed only once. The ten largest account for about 1.8% of the sample.

From cysteine to phenylalanine, the CDR3 is 19 amino acids long. The kept DNA is CDR3 alone, 57 bases in frame from the first base. Compared with germline, V lacks 0 bases and J lacks 2 bases; bases without a gene match: 11. Reading the germline V gene gives CDR1 LGHNA and CDR2 YSLEER. Paper-wide results and their limitations: The amount of clinical and demographic metadata varied by source and participant and was provided uncurated.

Each collaborating institution followed its own protocols to collect whole blood in K2EDTA tubes. For TCRbeta analysis, collaborators shipped samples as frozen whole blood, isolated PBMCs, or DNA extracted from either of those sample types. Rearrangement joined TRBV4-3 to TRBJ2-4; TRBD2 lines up with 9 middle nucleotides. The sequenced material came from peripheral blood. The receptor was derived from a woman in her seventies with active or convalescent COVID-19. The DNA sequence is as follows: TGCGCCAGCAGCCAAGAACCCCCGCTAGCGGGATTTTCCAAAAACATTCAGTACTTC. This yields the protein CASSQEPPLAGFSKNIQYF.